This T cell receptor (beta chain) originates from a study of blood T cell repertoires in COVID-19. Across the whole study: Samples of COVID-19 (acute and convalescent) were obtained from the United States, Italy and Spain. In each case, the material was cDNA or gDNA derived from T cells, B-cell-depleted T cells, or PBMCs.

In the original analysis: Reference gene primer amplification in the assay estimated nucleated cell counts. TCRdb's copy holds only in-frame clones and misses some; the assay was immunoSEQ multiplex PCR. V and J calls and clone size are copied from that table; D and trimming were computed from the DNA. The sample lists around 62,000 clones; less than 90% were seen once. CDR3 length: 14 residues. Germline CDR1 reads SGDLS; CDR2 reads YYNGEE. Trimming cost V 6 bases and J 1 base, with 8 bases left between them. This clone appeared once. The sequenced sample was peripheral blood. The receptor was isolated from a man between 45 and 60 years old with active COVID-19. The rearrangement uses TRBV9 and TRBJ2-6, with a possible D match to TRBD1 (5 bases). As DNA, the CDR3 is TGTGCCAGCACCCCAGGGTCTGGGGCCAACGTCCTGACTTTC. It is translated as CASTPGSGANVLTF.